Shown below are 30 T cell receptor beta chains from a single sample sequenced in a study of shared clonotypes between healthy human individuals. The repertoire was sequenced with immunoSEQ multiplex PCR; TCRdb's copy has only in-frame clones and lacks some. The data show 850,000 to 1,200,000 clones, with under 80% seen just once and around 1.4% held by the top ten. Sequencing used memory CD4+ T cells sorted from blood. Specified subset: CD45RA-negative fraction. The source of these receptors is a man in his late teens or twenties in good health.

V gene TRBV19 combines with J gene TRBJ2-7; 9 bases are shared with TRBD1. Germline V gene lookup returns CDR1 LNHDA and CDR2 SQIVND (reference sequence). With 3 bases clipped from V and 4 bases from J, the junction kept 7 bases outside the gene matches. The CDR3 is made up of 15 amino acids. CDR3 sequence (DNA): TGTGCCAGTAGTATTACCGGGACAGGGTTTTACGAGCAGTACTTC. It encodes CASSITGTGFYEQYF.

This clone has just a few counts. This rearrangement joins TRBV11-2 to TRBJ2-5; TRBD2 aligns across 10 bases. V shed 6 bases and J 4 bases; nucleotides not matched to a gene: 8. CDR3 length: 15 amino acids. Germline CDR1 is SGHAT and CDR2 is FQNNGV. Here the CDR3 reads CASSLLAGAGETQYF. The DNA for the CDR3 is TGTGCCAGCAGTTTGCTAGCGGGAGCAGGAGAGACCCAGTACTTC. The whole variable domain, filled in from reference TRBV11-2 and TRBJ2-5, reads EAGVAQSPRYKIIEKRQSVAFWCNPISGHATLYWYQQILGQGPKLLIQFQNNGVVDDSQLPKDRFSAERLKGVDSTLKIQPAKLEDSAVYLCASSLLAGAGETQYFGPGTRLLVL.

About this clone itself: Other DNA variants within this sample encode the same CDR3. This chain joins TRBV5-1 and TRBJ2-1; possibly TRBD1 for D (5 bases). CDR3 length: 15 residues. Per germline, CDR1 SGHRS and CDR2 YFSETQ. V was pared by 5 bases and J by 0 bases, with 12 bases between. This CDR3 reads CASSFDSSSYNEQFF. The CDR3, as DNA: TGCGCCAGCAGTTTCGACAGTAGCTCCTACAATGAGCAGTTCTTC.

This chain links TRBV25-1 with TRBJ1-1; the D gene is possibly TRBD1 (6 bases). The CDR3 has 14 amino acids. The V end was cut by 1 base, the J end by 1 base, with 7 bases between. The V gene's germline CDR1 is MGHDK and CDR2 SYGVNS. The DNA of the CDR3 is TGTGCCAGCAGTGAATCGGGGGCGAACACTGAAGCTTTCTTT. It yields the protein CASSESGANTEAFF.

Turning to this clone: Other DNA sequences in this sample translate to the same CDR3. The chain is built from TRBV5-1 and TRBJ2-3; the D gene is possibly TRBD2 (6 bases). With 4 bases removed from V and 0 bases from J, the gap between germline ends came to 9 bases. CDR1 SGHRS and CDR2 YFSETQ come from the germline V gene. The CDR3 consists of 14 residues. CDR3 nucleotides: TGCGCCAGCAGCCCAGGACTAAGCACAGATACGCAGTATTTT. Protein product: CASSPGLSTDTQYF. Complete variable domain (other parts from reference TRBV5-1 and TRBJ2-3): KAGVTQTPRYLIKTRGQQVTLSCSPISGHRSVSWYQQTPGQGLQFLFEYFSETQRNKGNFPGRFSGRQFSNSRSEMNVSTLELGDSALYLCASSPGLSTDTQYFGPGTRLTVL.

This sequence joins TRBV5-1 and TRBJ1-2, with TRBD1 matching over 8 bases. Germline-derived CDR1 and CDR2 are SGHRS and YFSETQ. Trimming removed 0 bases from V and 5 bases from J; junction bases left unmatched: 9. This CDR3 has 16 amino acids. The CDR3 coding sequence is TGCGCCAGCAGCTTGGATAACGCGCAGGGGGCTTATGGCTACACCTTC. It specifies CASSLDNAQGAYGYTF. Full variable domain (remainder filled in from reference TRBV5-1 and TRBJ1-2): KAGVTQTPRYLIKTRGQQVTLSCSPISGHRSVSWYQQTPGQGLQFLFEYFSETQRNKGNFPGRFSGRQFSNSRSEMNVSTLELGDSALYLCASSLDNAQGAYGYTFGSGTRLTVV.

This clone was recorded a few times. The V call is TRBV7-3, the J call TRBJ1-1; D perhaps matches TRBD1 (5 bases). V was cut by 4 bases and J by 0 bases, with 9 bases left in between. The CDR3 covers 14 residues. Germline CDR1 is SGHTA and CDR2 is FQGTGA. The CDR3 reads CASSSGVMNTEAFF. Here the CDR3 DNA reads TGTGCCAGCAGCTCGGGGGTCATGAACACTGAAGCTTTCTTT.

This clone was seen a few times. The chain has TRBV9 and TRBJ2-1; TRBD2 might be the D (5 bases). This CDR3 is 15 amino acids long. Deletions cut 0 bases from V and 4 bases from J, with 11 bases between. In germline, CDR1 is SGDLS, CDR2 YYNGEE. The CDR3 bases are TGTGCCAGCAGCGTAGGCGGGTTAAAGTACAATGAGCAGTTCTTC. It is translated as CASSVGGLKYNEQFF.

The chain carries TRBV6-6 and TRBJ1-6; the D gene is possibly TRBD1 (5 bases). The germline gives CDR1 MNHNY, CDR2 SVGAGI (reference sequence). This CDR3 is built from 15 residues. Trimming shortened V by 2 bases and J by 6 bases, and 11 bases separated the two germline ends. The CDR3 protein is CASSYQQAPNSPLHF. The CDR3, as DNA: TGTGCCAGCAGTTACCAACAGGCCCCTAATTCACCCCTCCACTTT.

V gene TRBV10-3 combines with J gene TRBJ2-3; a weak D match, TRBD2 (7 bases). Germline V lookup: CDR1 ENHRY, CDR2 SYGVKD. The length of the CDR3 is 14 residues. The germline V and J ends were trimmed by 8 bases and 5 bases, with 17 bases remaining between them. The CDR3 coding sequence is TGTGCCATCTCGCCTCAGGGGAGGGGAGATACGCAGTATTTT. Translating it yields CAISPQGRGDTQYF.

Details on this clone: Other nucleotide sequences from this sample produce the same CDR3. The chain links TRBV18 to TRBJ1-1; no definite D call. V was shortened by 3 bases and J by 1 base, with 6 bases between the two germline ends. The CDR3 contains 13 residues. Per the germline V gene, CDR1 is KGHSH and CDR2 is LQKENI. CDR3 coding DNA: TGTGCCAGCTCACCCCAAAAGAACACTGAAGCTTTCTTT. Amino acids: CASSPQKNTEAFF.

Of note for this clone: Additional DNA sequences in this sample encode the identical CDR3. The chain carries TRBV9 and TRBJ1-1; D is unresolved. The V end lost 0 bases, the J end lost 1 base, and 4 bases lay between the germline ends. CDR3 size: 13 residues. CDR1 SGDLS and CDR2 YYNGEE come from the germline V gene. The CDR3 sequence is CASSVGRNTEAFF. CDR3 coding DNA: TGTGCCAGCAGCGTAGGTCGGAACACTGAAGCTTTCTTT.

The CDR3 region is CASSHPGQGDEKLFF. In DNA, the CDR3 is TGCGCCAGCAGTCACCCGGGACAGGGGGACGAAAAACTGTTTTTT. This chain joins TRBV4-1 and TRBJ1-4; 11 bases fit TRBD1. Trimming cost V 6 bases and J 8 bases; bases outside gene matches: 8. The CDR3 has 15 amino acids. Germline V gene lookup returns CDR1 MGHRA and CDR2 YSYEKL.

The chain uses TRBV6-5 and TRBJ2-7, with D maybe TRBD1 (5 bases). With 4 bases removed from V and 5 bases from J, the gap between germline ends came to 9 bases. Germline V gene sequence: CDR1 MNHEY, CDR2 SVGAGI. CDR3 length: 12 amino acids. CDR3 sequence: CASSSSGNEQYF. CDR3 coding DNA: TGTGCCAGCAGTTCATCAGGGAACGAGCAGTACTTC.

This clone occurred a few times. V is TRBV7-2 and J is TRBJ1-6; no firm D call. This CDR3 is 16 amino acids long. Germline V gene data show CDR1 as SGHTA and CDR2 as FQGNSA. V dropped 3 bases and J dropped 6 bases, with 15 bases sitting between them. Written as DNA, the CDR3 is TGTGCCAGCAGCTTTAACGGTTTGACTGGTAATTCACCCCTCCACTTT. Translation: CASSFNGLTGNSPLHF.

This clone was seen a few times. A much larger clone is a single base away; this may be a read error. The V call is TRBV27, the J call TRBJ2-7, with D hard to call. The CDR3 has 11 amino acids. Germline CDR1 reads MNHEY; CDR2 reads SMNVEV (reference sequence). The V end lost 6 bases, the J end lost 3 bases, and 6 bases lay between the germline ends. CDR3 DNA: TGTGCCAGCAGCTCTTACTACGAGCAGTACTTC. Translated, it gives CASSSYYEQYF.

V and J are TRBV5-5 and TRBJ2-5, with D uncertain. V dropped 1 base and J dropped 2 bases, with 6 bases sitting between them. Germline CDR1 reads SGHKS; CDR2 reads YYEKEE (reference sequence). The CDR3 has 13 residues. The DNA of the CDR3 is TGTGCCAGCAGCTTGCAAGGACAAGAGACCCAGTACTTC. This translates into CASSLQGQETQYF.

V gene TRBV27 combines with J gene TRBJ2-3; D call uncertain. The germline V and J ends were trimmed by 6 bases and 1 base, with 8 bases remaining between them. CDR1 is MNHEY, CDR2 SMNVEV, per germline (reference sequence). There are 13 residues in the CDR3. CDR3 bases: TGTGCCAGCAGCGGGCCTCGCACAGATACGCAGTATTTT. Its translation is CASSGPRTDTQYF.

The chain joins TRBV9 to TRBJ2-2; 9 positions agree with TRBD1. The V segment lost 0 bases and the J segment 5 bases; nucleotides outside the gene matches: 5. The length of the CDR3 is 16 residues. CDR1 and CDR2 from the germline V gene are SGDLS and YYNGEE. In DNA form, the CDR3 reads TGTGCCAGCAGCGTAGATGGGACAGGGCTAACCGGGGAGCTGTTTTTT. The encoded protein is CASSVDGTGLTGELFF. Drawing the rest from reference TRBV9 and TRBJ2-2, the complete variable domain is DSGVTQTPKHLITATGQRVTLRCSPRSGDLSVYWYQQSLDQGLQFLIQYYNGEERAKGNILERFSAQQFPDLHSELNLSSLELGDSALYFCASSVDGTGLTGELFFGEGSRLTVL.

V usage is TRBV7-3 and J usage is TRBJ2-5, with D perhaps TRBD1 or TRBD2 (5 bases each). Germline V gives CDR1 SGHTA, CDR2 FQGTGA. The CDR3 is 15 residues long. Trimming shortened V by 5 bases and J by 1 base, and 14 bases separated the two germline ends. The CDR3 sequence is CASSVVGDPQETQYF. In DNA, the CDR3 is TGTGCCAGCAGCGTCGTAGGGGACCCCCAAGAGACCCAGTACTTC.

This sequence joins TRBV7-3 and TRBJ2-6; a weak D match, TRBD2 (6 bases). The germline V gene encodes CDR1 SGHTA and CDR2 FQGTGA. Trimming removed 5 bases at V and 3 bases at J, with 11 bases between. The CDR3 totals 15 residues. The CDR3 region has the DNA TGTGCCAGCAGCCGTCGGGGAGGTGGGGCCAACGTCCTGACTTTC. Protein: CASSRRGGGANVLTF.

On this clone: The sample contains more than one DNA sequence encoding this CDR3. This chain uses TRBV28 with TRBJ1-1; 8 nucleotides match TRBD1. With 5 bases clipped from V and 2 bases from J, the junction kept 7 bases outside the gene matches. The CDR3 length is 15 residues. Germline V lookup: CDR1 MDHEN, CDR2 SYDVKM. In nucleotides, the CDR3 is TGTGCCAGCAGTCCCCCAGGACAGGGAAACACTGAAGCTTTCTTT. It encodes CASSPPGQGNTEAFF.

This clone was counted ten times or more. This chain links TRBV6-6 with TRBJ1-4; D is undetermined. Deletions cut 8 bases from V and 8 bases from J, with 18 bases between. The germline V gene has CDR1 MNHNY and CDR2 SVGAGI (reference sequence). The CDR3 sequence is 14 residues long. CDR3 in amino acids: CASRPRAPEEKLFF. DNA of the CDR3: TGTGCCAGCCGACCACGGGCCCCAGAGGAAAAACTGTTTTTT.

The chain combines TRBV2 with TRBJ2-5; 12 bases agree with TRBD2. The germline gives CDR1 SNHLY, CDR2 FYNNEI. CDR3 length equals 16 residues. With 2 bases clipped from V and 2 bases from J, the junction kept 3 bases outside the gene matches. The CDR3 protein is CASSELAGGYQETQYF. CDR3 DNA: TGTGCCAGCAGTGAACTAGCGGGAGGGTATCAAGAGACCCAGTACTTC.

This rearrangement joins TRBV6-1 to TRBJ1-6; D gene uncertain. There are 16 residues in the CDR3. CDR1 MNHNS and CDR2 SASEGT come from the germline V gene. V lost 3 bases, J lost 1 base, and 10 bases lay in between. CDR3 region: CASSEMVGSYNSPLHF. The CDR3 nucleotides read TGTGCCAGCAGTGAGATGGTGGGATCCTATAATTCACCCCTCCACTTT.

The chain recombines TRBV10-3 with TRBJ2-1; D remains unclear. Trimming took 3 bases from V and 3 from J, leaving 9 bases between them. Germline-derived CDR1 and CDR2 are ENHRY and SYGVKD. There are 14 residues in the CDR3. CDR3 loop: CAISERLSYNEQFF. The CDR3, as DNA: TGTGCCATCAGTGAACGGCTAAGCTACAATGAGCAGTTCTTC.

This chain joins TRBV7-2 and TRBJ2-3, with 9 positions matching TRBD2. Trimming cost V 6 bases and J 4 bases; bases outside gene matches: 5. The length of the CDR3 is 14 residues. The germline V gene has CDR1 SGHTA and CDR2 FQGNSA. This CDR3 reads CASSEGLAADTQYF. The CDR3 nucleotides read TGTGCCAGCAGTGAGGGACTAGCCGCAGATACGCAGTATTTT.

The chain links TRBV30 to TRBJ2-5; D gene ambiguous. Germline CDR1 is GTSNPN and CDR2 is SVGIG (reference sequence). The CDR3 extends over 17 amino acids. The V gene lost 1 base and the J gene lost 1 base, with 19 bases spanning the gap. CDR3 in amino acids: CAWSEGLRRPSQETQYF. In DNA form, the CDR3 reads TGTGCCTGGAGTGAAGGGTTGAGACGTCCGTCCCAAGAGACCCAGTACTTC.

This clone came up once. V gene TRBV18 combines with J gene TRBJ2-3; 12 nucleotides match TRBD2. Germline V gene lookup returns CDR1 KGHSH and CDR2 LQKENI. This CDR3 contains 19 residues. Germline trimming cut 2 bases from V and 3 bases from J; bases unmatched to any gene: 12. The CDR3 sequence: CASSPFSSSGGALTDTQYF. CDR3 coding DNA: TGTGCCAGCTCACCATTCTCGTCTAGCGGGGGGGCGTTGACAGATACGCAGTATTTT.

This clone was found a few times. The chain joins TRBV7-2 to TRBJ2-1; 12 positions agree with TRBD2. Per germline, CDR1 SGHTA and CDR2 FQGNSA. The CDR3 extends over 19 amino acids. J lost 6 bases, V lost 1 base, and 13 bases had no gene match. The CDR3 protein is CASSLVASGRAGSGNEQFF. DNA for the CDR3: TGTGCCAGCAGCTTAGTGGCTAGCGGGAGGGCCGGGTCGGGCAATGAGCAGTTCTTC.